These 10 T cell receptor beta chains originate from one sample sequenced in a study of blood T cell repertoires in COVID-19. Sequencing used immunoSEQ multiplex PCR; TCRdb keeps in-frame clones, though not all of them. The repertoire includes about 88,000 clones, over 75% of them detected once, and just under 3% sits in the top ten. Input material: peripheral blood. All receptors come from a woman older than 75 with acute or convalescent COVID-19.

The chain recombines TRBV4-3 with TRBJ1-4; possible D gene TRBD1, 6 bases. Germline lookup yields CDR1 LGHNA and CDR2 YSLEER. Trimming removed 6 bases from V and 7 bases from J, with 24 bases in between. CDR3 length equals 17 residues. The CDR3 reads CASSRRGMGAGGEKLFF. CDR3 in DNA: TGCGCCAGCAGTCGTCGCGGGATGGGGGCGGGAGGTGAAAAACTGTTTTTT.

The CDR3 here is CSVESSKEGETQYF. CDR3 nucleotides: TGCAGCGTTGAATCGTCTAAAGAGGGTGAGACCCAGTACTTC. This sequence joins TRBV29-1 and TRBJ2-5, with D maybe TRBD2 (5 bases). Germline V CDR1 and CDR2: SQVTM, ANQGSEA. CDR3 length equals 14 residues. V was shortened by 2 bases and J by 5 bases, with 15 bases between the two germline ends.

This chain joins TRBV27 and TRBJ1-1; 9 bases agree with TRBD1. Trimming at V came to 6 bases and at J to 0 bases, leaving 11 bases not matched to a gene. The CDR3 spans 17 residues. CDR1 is MNHEY, CDR2 SMNVEV, per germline (reference sequence). The CDR3 region has the DNA TGTGCCAGCAGACAGGACAGGGGAAGGGCTTTGAACACTGAAGCTTTCTTT. It is translated as CASRQDRGRALNTEAFF.

This chain links TRBV6-2 or TRBV6-3 with TRBJ2-7; 8 bases agree with TRBD1. Trimming took 6 bases from V and 6 from J; bases not matched to a gene: 13. The germline gives CDR1 MNHEY, CDR2 SVGEGT. CDR3 size: 15 residues. CDR3 sequence (DNA): TGTGCCAGCAGCCCCGAGGGGACAGGATCCATCGAGCAGTACTTC. Residues: CASSPEGTGSIEQYF.

This chain connects TRBV7-2 to TRBJ2-7; TRBD1 is a possible D gene (5 bases). In germline, CDR1 is SGHTA, CDR2 FQGNSA. V was cut by 0 bases and J by 1 base, with 13 bases left in between. The CDR3 extends over 16 amino acids. This CDR3 reads CASSLAGAPLSYEQYF. As DNA, the CDR3 is TGTGCCAGCAGCTTAGCAGGGGCCCCGTTATCCTACGAGCAGTACTTC.

The genes are TRBV6-5 and TRBJ2-5; weak D call: TRBD2 (6 bases). Trimming took 6 bases from V and 2 from J, leaving 7 bases between them. The CDR3 is made up of 12 amino acids. Per the germline V gene, CDR1 is MNHEY and CDR2 is SVGAGI. CDR3 nucleotides: TGTGCCAGCAGGCGGGATCAAGAGACCCAGTACTTC. The encoded protein is CASRRDQETQYF.

The chain couples TRBV5-1 to TRBJ2-3; 12 nucleotides agree with TRBD1. Germline values: CDR1 SGHRS, CDR2 YFSETQ. After removal of 5 bases from V and 4 bases from J, the junction contained 8 bases not matched to a gene. The CDR3 length is 16 residues. The CDR3 DNA reads TGCGCCAGCAGTCGTCCGGGACAGGGGGCACCAGATACGCAGTATTTT. Its protein is CASSRPGQGAPDTQYF.

This chain's CDR3 is CASSGGGIGEKLFF. CDR3 in DNA: TGTGCCAGCTCAGGGGGAGGAATCGGTGAAAAACTGTTTTTT. The genes are TRBV18 and TRBJ1-4; the D gene is possibly TRBD1 (5 bases). The CDR3 covers 14 residues. CDR1 is KGHSH and CDR2 is LQKENI in the germline V gene. V lost 5 bases and J lost 7, with 14 bases in between.

V and J are TRBV3-1 (or the pseudogene TRBV3-2) and TRBJ1-2, with D unclear. This CDR3 comprises 14 residues. Germline CDR1 and CDR2: LGHDT and YNNKEL (reference sequence). Trimming left V 2 bases short and J 1 base short, with 8 bases between. CDR3 sequence: CASSQNGFNYGYTF. Written as DNA, the CDR3 is TGTGCCAGCAGCCAAAACGGGTTTAACTATGGCTACACCTTC.

The sample holds one count of this clone. The chain has TRBV30 and TRBJ1-2; D is possibly TRBD1 (5 bases). Germline loops: CDR1 GTSNPN, CDR2 SVGIG (reference sequence). Trimming shortened V by 0 bases and J by 5 bases, and 13 bases separated the two germline ends. The CDR3 spans 14 residues. The CDR3 region has the DNA TGTGCCTGGAGTGTATTGGCCCGGGGGTATGGCTACACCTTC. This sequence encodes CAWSVLARGYGYTF.